This T cell receptor beta chain appears in the sequencing data of a study of blood T cell repertoires in COVID-19. Per the study methods: Reference gene primer amplification gave estimated nucleated cell counts. Assay used: immunoSEQ multiplex PCR; TCRdb lists only in-frame clones, some missing. The DNA gave D and trimming, while V, J and clone size come from that table. Of about 270,000 clones in the sample, around 89% were seen once. The CDR3 is 15 residues long. The V gene end was trimmed by 0 bases and the J gene end by 4 bases; junction bases not matched to a gene: 5. Germline assignment: CDR1 SGHRS and CDR2 YFSETQ.

The chain uses TRBV5-1 and TRBJ2-5; 8 bases are shared with TRBD1. Specimen: peripheral blood. The sequence derives from a man in his 60s who had recovered from COVID-19. This chain's CDR3 is CASSLVQGAGETQYF. DNA for the CDR3: TGCGCCAGCAGCTTGGTGCAGGGGGCGGGAGAGACCCAGTACTTC.